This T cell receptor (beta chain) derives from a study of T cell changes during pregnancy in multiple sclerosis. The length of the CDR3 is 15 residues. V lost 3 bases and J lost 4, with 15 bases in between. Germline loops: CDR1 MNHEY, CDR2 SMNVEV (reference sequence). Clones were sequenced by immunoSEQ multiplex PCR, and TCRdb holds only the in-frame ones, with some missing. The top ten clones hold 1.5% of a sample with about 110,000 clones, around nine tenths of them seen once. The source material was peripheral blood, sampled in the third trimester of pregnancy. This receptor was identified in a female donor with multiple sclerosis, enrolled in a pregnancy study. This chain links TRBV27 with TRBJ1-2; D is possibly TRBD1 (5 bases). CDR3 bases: TGTGCCAGCAGTTTTAGCCAGGGCGGTGGCTATGGCTACACCTTC. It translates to CASSFSQGGGYGYTF.